This entry concerns a single T cell receptor (beta chain). The antigen this receptor binds is unknown. No per-base quality is available; no much larger clone lies one base away. Via the germline V gene (reference sequence), CDR1 is SEHNR and CDR2 FQNEAQ. From its cysteine to its phenylalanine, the CDR3 spans 16 amino acids. The only DNA kept is the CDR3, 48 bases in frame from the first base. V is shortened by 2 bases, J by 0 bases, and the region joining them spans 11 bases. To sequence the TCRbeta CDR3 region, genomic DNA was isolated from the sorted cells. The immunoSEQ Assay was used for sequencing of TCRbeta CDR3 regions. The table comes from immuneACCESS by way of TCRdb, which keeps in-frame sequences with V and J called. Part of the clones is missing from these tables; in studies checked, under half for an unresolved V gene and the rest for unknown reasons. Across this sample there are about 73,000 clones, with around four fifths seen only once. Of the sample, less than 3% is held by the ten largest clones.

Patients with autoimmune disease history or receiving systemic immunosuppression were excluded from the trial. Peripheral blood for TCR sequencing was drawn from every dose cohort at baseline, at cycle 4 day 1 and at cycle 7 day 1. The samples were taken from a phase I, first-in-human, multicenter, open-label dose-escalation trial of ivuxolimab. Adults with locally advanced or metastatic head and neck squamous cell, hepatocellular, melanoma or renal cell carcinoma were enrolled in the trial. CD4+ and CD8+ T cells were sorted separately from peripheral blood before TCR sequencing. The sample is drawn from a study of OX40 agonist ivuxolimab in advanced cancers. Regarding the study in general: Ivuxolimab was an agonistic, fully human IgG2 monoclonal antibody directed against OX40 (CD134), a costimulatory receptor. Intravenous ivuxolimab was administered to patients every 2 weeks at six dose levels: 0.01, 0.1, 0.3, 1.5, 3 and 10 mg/kg. Among the 52 dose-escalation patients, some 20 had hepatocellular carcinoma, roughly 15 melanoma, 9 renal cell carcinoma and 9 head and neck cancer. Partial responses occurred in three dose-escalation patients, of whom one had hepatocellular carcinoma and two had cutaneous melanoma. The paper covers the monotherapy dose-escalation part of the phase I ivuxolimab trial, which included N ≈ 50 patients. Peripheral TCRbeta sequencing was intended to test whether TCR sequence diversity was altered and clonal T-cell expansion was caused by ivuxolimab. Prior anti-PD-1, anti-PD-L1 or anti-CTLA-4 therapy was permitted, and checkpoint inhibitors had been received by roughly two fifths of dose-escalation patients. A male proportion of around 80% and a mean age of around 60 years, ranging from about 23 to 90, were recorded for the dose-escalation cohort. The paper as a whole reports these results and caveats: At doses of 0.1 to 3.0 mg/kg, clonal expansion of both CD4+ and CD8+ blood T cells was observed from baseline to week 6. The antigen specificity of the peripheral T cells that underwent clonal expansion was not determined. Partial responders in the 0.1-3.0 mg/kg groups had among the lowest normalized peripheral clonal expansion, especially among CD8+ T cells. Low levels of normalized T-cell clonal expansion were also shown by some nonresponding patients. On average, CD8+ T cells showed more expanded clones than CD4+ T cells after ivuxolimab.

Specimen: CD4+ or CD8+ T cells sorted from blood, collected in a trial of the OX40 agonist ivuxolimab. Rearrangement joined TRBV7-9 to TRBJ1-5; the D gene is possibly TRBD1, with 6 bases matching. This TCR was sampled from an adult with an advanced solid tumor such as melanoma, head and neck, liver or kidney cancer. The CDR3 has the sequence CASSLFRGSSNQPQHF. Read as DNA, the sequence is TGTGCCAGCAGCTTATTTAGGGGGAGTAGCAATCAGCCCCAGCATTTT.